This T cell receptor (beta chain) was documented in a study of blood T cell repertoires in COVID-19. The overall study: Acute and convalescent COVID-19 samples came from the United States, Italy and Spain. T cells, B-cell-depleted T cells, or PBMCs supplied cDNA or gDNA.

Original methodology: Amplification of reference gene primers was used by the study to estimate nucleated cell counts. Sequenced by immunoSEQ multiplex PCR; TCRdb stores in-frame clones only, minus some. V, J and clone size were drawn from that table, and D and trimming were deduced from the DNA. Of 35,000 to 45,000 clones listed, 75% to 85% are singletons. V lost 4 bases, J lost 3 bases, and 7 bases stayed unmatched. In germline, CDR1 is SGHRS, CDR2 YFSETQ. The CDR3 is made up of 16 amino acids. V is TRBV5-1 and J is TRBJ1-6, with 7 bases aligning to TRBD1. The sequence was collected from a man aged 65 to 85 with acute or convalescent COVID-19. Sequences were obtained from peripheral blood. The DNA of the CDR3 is TGCGCCAGCAGCCTCACCACAGGGGACTATAATTCACCCCTCCACTTT. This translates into CASSLTTGDYNSPLHF.